Listed below are T cell receptor beta chains from one sample, sequenced in a study of human T cells and chemical hapten exposure. TCRdb re-analysed the 5' RACE reads in MiXCR, keeping a single row per CDR3 protein. The sample records under 85,000 distinct CDR3 sequences, more than 7% being singletons. These receptors came from a male donor in good health. The CDR3 runs from the conserved cysteine through the conserved F or W. Fields, in order: V gene, D gene, clone size, J gene, CDR3 DNA, CDR3 protein. D genes are given only for firm matches. Size is stated for part of the rows, as once, few or many counts, or as a class when the clone is expanded.

V gene: TRBV6-5; D gene: TRBD1; clone size: few; J gene: TRBJ1-2; CDR3 DNA: TGTGCCAGCAGTTCGGACAGGGGGCGCGTCTATGGCTACACCTTC; CDR3 protein: CASSSDRGRVYGYTF
V gene: TRBV12-3/TRBV12-4; D gene: NA; clone size: many; J gene: TRBJ1-1; CDR3 DNA: TGTGCCAGCAGAGTGAGGGTTCTCACAACTGAAGCTTTCTTT; CDR3 protein: CASRVRVLTTEAFF
V gene: TRBV6-5; D gene: NA; clone size: NA; J gene: TRBJ2-2; CDR3 DNA: TGTGCCAGCAGTTACTCAACTGGGGGCCCCAACACCGGGGAGCTGTTTTTT; CDR3 protein: CASSYSTGGPNTGELFF
V gene: TRBV5-1; D gene: NA; clone size: NA; J gene: TRBJ2-1; CDR3 DNA: TGCGCCAGCAGCTTGAAAGACTACAATGAGCAGTTCTTC; CDR3 protein: CASSLKDYNEQFF
V gene: TRBV4-2; D gene: TRBD2; clone size: NA; J gene: TRBJ2-1; CDR3 DNA: TGTGCCAGCAGCCCAACCGAGGCGCGGGGGAGGATCTACAATGAGCAGTTCTTC; CDR3 protein: CASSPTEARGRIYNEQFF
V gene: TRBV6-2/TRBV6-3; D gene: TRBD1; clone size: NA; J gene: TRBJ1-2; CDR3 DNA: TGTGCCAGCAGTTACTCGATCGACAGGGCTGGCTACACCTTC; CDR3 protein: CASSYSIDRAGYTF
V gene: TRBV29-1; D gene: NA; clone size: few; J gene: TRBJ1-1; CDR3 DNA: TGCAGCGTTGAAGAATCGGCGAAGAACACTGAAGCTTTCTTT; CDR3 protein: CSVEESAKNTEAFF
V gene: TRBV7-9; D gene: NA; clone size: many; J gene: TRBJ2-1; CDR3 DNA: TGTGCCAGCAGCTTAACCCCGGGCTCCTACAATGAGCAGTTCTTC; CDR3 protein: CASSLTPGSYNEQFF
V gene: TRBV7-2; D gene: TRBD2; clone size: many; J gene: TRBJ2-7; CDR3 DNA: TGTGCCAGCAGCCTAGGGACGGGACTAGCGGATTTCCCCTACGAGCAGTACTTC; CDR3 protein: CASSLGTGLADFPYEQYF
V gene: TRBV6-1; D gene: TRBD1; clone size: many; J gene: TRBJ1-1; CDR3 DNA: TGTGCCAGCGTGGGGACAGGACGGGGCCCAGGCACTGAAGCTTTCTTT; CDR3 protein: CASVGTGRGPGTEAFF
V gene: TRBV5-1; D gene: NA; clone size: few; J gene: TRBJ2-3; CDR3 DNA: TGCGCCAGCAGCAGCTTAGGCAGTCGGCCGACAGATACGCAGTATTTT; CDR3 protein: CASSSLGSRPTDTQYF
V gene: TRBV7-2; D gene: TRBD2; clone size: NA; J gene: TRBJ2-2; CDR3 DNA: TGTGCCAGCAGCTTTAATAGCGGGATCGGGGAGCTGTTTTTT; CDR3 protein: CASSFNSGIGELFF
V gene: TRBV18; D gene: TRBD2; clone size: NA; J gene: TRBJ2-7; CDR3 DNA: TGTGCCAGCTCACCTGGGACTAGCGGACCCTACGAGCAGTACTTC; CDR3 protein: CASSPGTSGPYEQYF
V gene: TRBV4-2; D gene: NA; clone size: NA; J gene: TRBJ2-7; CDR3 DNA: TGTGCCAGCAGCCAAGATAGAAGGGTTTCCTACGAGCAGTACTTC; CDR3 protein: CASSQDRRVSYEQYF
V gene: TRBV7-2; D gene: TRBD1; clone size: NA; J gene: TRBJ1-1; CDR3 DNA: TGTGCCAGCAGCTCCTGGACAGGGTTGTGTTCTGAAGCTTTCTTT; CDR3 protein: CASSSWTGLCSEAFF
V gene: TRBV27; D gene: TRBD2; clone size: NA; J gene: TRBJ2-7; CDR3 DNA: TGTGCCAGCAGTTTATCGGGACTAGCGGGAGTAATCTCCTACGAGCAGTACTTC; CDR3 protein: CASSLSGLAGVISYEQYF
V gene: TRBV4-2; D gene: NA; clone size: NA; J gene: TRBJ1-6; CDR3 DNA: TGTGCCAGCAGCCAAGAGGGGTCTTTGGGTTCACCCCTCCACTTT; CDR3 protein: CASSQEGSLGSPLHF
V gene: TRBV29-1; D gene: TRBD1; clone size: NA; J gene: TRBJ1-2; CDR3 DNA: TGCAGCGTTGTGGGACAGGACGGCTACACCTTC; CDR3 protein: CSVVGQDGYTF
V gene: TRBV9; D gene: TRBD1; clone size: few; J gene: TRBJ2-1; CDR3 DNA: TGTGCCAGCAGCGAGGACAGGGAGGATGAGCAGTTCTTC; CDR3 protein: CASSEDREDEQFF
V gene: TRBV12-3/TRBV12-4; D gene: NA; clone size: NA; J gene: TRBJ1-5; CDR3 DNA: TGTGCCAGCAGTTTAGCGGGAATCGGACGGACCTCGAATCAGCCCCAGCATTTT; CDR3 protein: CASSLAGIGRTSNQPQHF
V gene: TRBV7-2; D gene: TRBD1; clone size: few; J gene: TRBJ1-4; CDR3 DNA: TGTGCCAGCAGCCAAGACAGGGAGGGTGAAAAACTGTTTTTT; CDR3 protein: CASSQDREGEKLFF
V gene: TRBV9; D gene: TRBD2; clone size: many; J gene: TRBJ2-2; CDR3 DNA: TGTGCCAGCAGCGTCCGGGGGGACACCGGGGAGCTGTTTTTT; CDR3 protein: CASSVRGDTGELFF
V gene: TRBV11-2; D gene: NA; clone size: few; J gene: TRBJ2-1; CDR3 DNA: TGTGCCAGCAGCCCAGTCTCCTACAATGAGCAGTTCTTC; CDR3 protein: CASSPVSYNEQFF
V gene: TRBV6-1; D gene: TRBD1; clone size: NA; J gene: TRBJ1-5; CDR3 DNA: TGTGCCAGCAGTGAAGCGCTTCAGGGACAGGGGGTAGGTGATCAGCCCCAGCATTTT; CDR3 protein: CASSEALQGQGVGDQPQHF
V gene: TRBV6-6; D gene: TRBD1; clone size: few; J gene: TRBJ1-1; CDR3 DNA: TGTGCCAGCGGGACAGGGGAGGCGTACACTGAAGCTTTCTTT; CDR3 protein: CASGTGEAYTEAFF
V gene: TRBV27; D gene: NA; clone size: NA; J gene: TRBJ1-5; CDR3 DNA: TGTGCCAGCAGAGGGCCCGGGAGCAATCAGCCCCAGCATTTT; CDR3 protein: CASRGPGSNQPQHF
V gene: TRBV6-1; D gene: NA; clone size: few; J gene: TRBJ1-4; CDR3 DNA: TGTGCCAGCCGTCGACAGTCTAATGAAAAACTGTTTTTT; CDR3 protein: CASRRQSNEKLFF
V gene: TRBV27; D gene: TRBD2; clone size: NA; J gene: TRBJ2-5; CDR3 DNA: TGTGCCAGCAGTCCCCGGGGTAGCGGGGCGGAGACCCAGTACTTC; CDR3 protein: CASSPRGSGAETQYF
V gene: TRBV3-1; D gene: NA; clone size: NA; J gene: TRBJ2-2; CDR3 DNA: TGTGCCAGCAGCCAACTTGCGACAGCCCTTTCGTCCAGGGAGCTGTTTTTT; CDR3 protein: CASSQLATALSSRELFF
V gene: TRBV6-5; D gene: NA; clone size: NA; J gene: TRBJ2-3; CDR3 DNA: TGTGCCAGCAGTTACTCCAGCGGGAGCACAGATACGCAGTATTTT; CDR3 protein: CASSYSSGSTDTQYF
V gene: TRBV12-3/TRBV12-4; D gene: TRBD2; clone size: few; J gene: TRBJ2-2; CDR3 DNA: TGTGCCAGCAGTCCAAGTACCCTGAGCGGGGTGACCGGGGAGCTGTTTTTT; CDR3 protein: CASSPSTLSGVTGELFF
V gene: TRBV10-3; D gene: TRBD1; clone size: many; J gene: TRBJ2-1; CDR3 DNA: TGTGCCATCAGTGAGTCGGGACAGGGCGGCGAGCAGTTCTTC; CDR3 protein: CAISESGQGGEQFF
V gene: TRBV5-6; D gene: TRBD1; clone size: few; J gene: TRBJ1-2; CDR3 DNA: TGTGCCAGCAGCCTGGGACAGGGCGCGAATGGCTACACCTTC; CDR3 protein: CASSLGQGANGYTF
V gene: TRBV7-8; D gene: NA; clone size: NA; J gene: TRBJ2-5; CDR3 DNA: TGTGCCAGCAGCCCCCCAGGGAGCCCGCCGTGGACCCAGTACTTC; CDR3 protein: CASSPPGSPPWTQYF
V gene: TRBV20-1; D gene: TRBD1; clone size: NA; J gene: TRBJ1-5; CDR3 DNA: TGCAGTGCAACCGACGGGCACAGGGGCTTCATCTCGGATCAGCCCCAGCATTTT; CDR3 protein: CSATDGHRGFISDQPQHF
V gene: TRBV3-1; D gene: NA; clone size: many; J gene: TRBJ2-7; CDR3 DNA: TGTGCCAGCAGCCCCCGGAGGAGGGAGAGCGGCTACGAGCAGTACTTC; CDR3 protein: CASSPRRRESGYEQYF
V gene: TRBV28; D gene: NA; clone size: NA; J gene: TRBJ1-6; CDR3 DNA: TGTGCCAGCAGTGAGGGGAATAATTCACCCCTCCACTTT; CDR3 protein: CASSEGNNSPLHF
V gene: TRBV6-6; D gene: NA; clone size: NA; J gene: TRBJ2-2; CDR3 DNA: TGTGCCAGCAGTTACTCGAAAAAGGGCGACACCGGGGAGCTGTTTTTT; CDR3 protein: CASSYSKKGDTGELFF
V gene: TRBV12-3/TRBV12-4; D gene: NA; clone size: NA; J gene: TRBJ1-6; CDR3 DNA: TGTGCCAGCAGTTTCTTCCGGAGTTCACCCCTCCACTTT; CDR3 protein: CASSFFRSSPLHF
V gene: TRBV6-5; D gene: NA; clone size: NA; J gene: TRBJ2-3; CDR3 DNA: TGTGCCAGCAGTTACTGGGGGGACACCTACACAGATACGCAGTATTTT; CDR3 protein: CASSYWGDTYTDTQYF
V gene: TRBV7-2; D gene: NA; clone size: NA; J gene: TRBJ2-1; CDR3 DNA: TGTGCCAGCACCCTATCCGGGACTCACAATGAGCAGTTCTTC; CDR3 protein: CASTLSGTHNEQFF
V gene: TRBV5-1; D gene: NA; clone size: many; J gene: TRBJ2-5; CDR3 DNA: TGCGCCAGCAGCTTCGGGGAACAAGAGACCCAGTACTTC; CDR3 protein: CASSFGEQETQYF
V gene: TRBV6-2/TRBV6-3; D gene: NA; clone size: many; J gene: TRBJ2-6; CDR3 DNA: TGTGCCAGCAGTTACAGCTCTGGGGCCAACGTCCTGACTTTC; CDR3 protein: CASSYSSGANVLTF
V gene: TRBV5-4; D gene: NA; clone size: few; J gene: TRBJ1-1; CDR3 DNA: TGTGCCAGCAGCTTGATACAGAACACTGAAGCTTTCTTT; CDR3 protein: CASSLIQNTEAFF
V gene: TRBV29-1; D gene: NA; clone size: many; J gene: TRBJ2-5; CDR3 DNA: TGCAGCGCTCAAGGGGTGCTTTTGAAGACCCAGTACTTC; CDR3 protein: CSAQGVLLKTQYF
V gene: TRBV7-9; D gene: TRBD2; clone size: many; J gene: TRBJ2-7; CDR3 DNA: TGTGCCAGCAGCTTAGCCATTATTGTTTTGCGGGAGCACTTCCACGAGCAGTACTTC; CDR3 protein: CASSLAIIVLREHFHEQYF
V gene: TRBV12-3/TRBV12-4; D gene: NA; clone size: NA; J gene: TRBJ1-5; CDR3 DNA: TGTGCCAGCAGTGCCTGGACCCATAGCAATCAGCCCCAGCATTTT; CDR3 protein: CASSAWTHSNQPQHF
V gene: TRBV6-5; D gene: TRBD2; clone size: many; J gene: TRBJ2-1; CDR3 DNA: TGTGCCAGCAGTTCGAGACTAGCACATTACAATGAGCAGTTCTTC; CDR3 protein: CASSSRLAHYNEQFF
V gene: TRBV27; D gene: NA; clone size: many; J gene: TRBJ1-3; CDR3 DNA: TGTGCCAGCAGTTTAAAATCACAGGGAAACACCATATATTTT; CDR3 protein: CASSLKSQGNTIYF
V gene: TRBV29-1; D gene: NA; clone size: NA; J gene: TRBJ1-1; CDR3 DNA: TGCAGCTTTGGGTGGAACACTGAAGCTTTCTTT; CDR3 protein: CSFGWNTEAFF
V gene: TRBV5-5; D gene: NA; clone size: few; J gene: TRBJ1-5; CDR3 DNA: TGTGCCAGCAGCTTGGAAAGGGTCAATCAGCCCCAGCATTTT; CDR3 protein: CASSLERVNQPQHF
V gene: TRBV3-1; D gene: NA; clone size: NA; J gene: TRBJ2-7; CDR3 DNA: TGTGCCAGCAGCCCGAAGTGGCAAGCCTACGAGCAGTACTTC; CDR3 protein: CASSPKWQAYEQYF
V gene: TRBV6-2/TRBV6-3; D gene: NA; clone size: many; J gene: TRBJ2-3; CDR3 DNA: TGTGCCAGCAGCACCTTCGTCCGGGACAGCACAGATACGCAGTATTTT; CDR3 protein: CASSTFVRDSTDTQYF
V gene: TRBV20-1; D gene: TRBD1; clone size: many; J gene: TRBJ2-7; CDR3 DNA: TGCAGTGCGAGGACAGGGGACTACGAGCAGTACTTC; CDR3 protein: CSARTGDYEQYF